The 10 T cell receptor beta chains in this list originate from one sample, sequenced in a study of CD8+CD57+ T cells in acquired aplastic anemia. TCR beta VDJ and CDR3 were profiled, and genomic DNA was the template. TCRdb fed the reads into MiXCR, producing one record per CDR3 protein. Here the sample spans more than 100,000 distinct CDR3 sequences, over 45% being singletons. The specimen was sorted CD4+, CD8+, or CD8+CD57+ T cells (not recorded which) from PBMCs. The receptors were gathered from a human donor in good health, serving as a control.

Comments on this clonotype: A much larger clone differs from this one at a single base, so this may be a read error. This chain links TRBV5-1 with TRBJ2-1, with 9 bases lining up with TRBD2. In germline, CDR1 is SGHRS, CDR2 YFSETQ. The CDR3 is made up of 13 amino acids. The CDR3 loop reads CAWIAGAYSEQFF. The CDR3 region has the DNA TGTGCCTGGATAGCGGGGGCCTACAGTGAGCAGTTCTTC.

J is TRBJ1-2 and V is TRBV2, with TRBD1 as a possible D gene (5 bases). V lost 7 bases and J lost 1, with 13 bases in between. Germline V lookup: CDR1 SNHLY, CDR2 FYNNEI. The length of the CDR3 is 14 residues. The CDR3 DNA follows: TGTGCCAGCATATATGACGACAGTAACTATGGCTACACCTTC. Translated, it gives CASIYDDSNYGYTF.

This clonotype was counted ten times or more. J is TRBJ2-3 and V is TRBV20-1; 12 bases line up with TRBD2. The CDR3 length is 16 residues. Germline V gives CDR1 DFQATT, CDR2 SNEGSKA (reference sequence). CDR3 amino acids: CPVPASGGASTDTQYF. DNA of the CDR3: TGCCCCGTCCCGGCTAGCGGGGGGGCGAGCACAGATACGCAGTATTTT.

The genes are TRBV19 and TRBJ2-5; possibly TRBD2 for D (5 bases). The CDR3 extends over 11 amino acids. The germline gives CDR1 LNHDA, CDR2 SQIVND (reference sequence). V was cut by 5 bases and J by 11 bases, with 12 bases left in between. The CDR3 DNA reads as TGTGCCAGTAGTGAAGGACTGTGGCAGTACTTC. This codes for CASSEGLWQYF.

This clonotype has more than one count but fewer than ten. The rearrangement links TRBV19 to TRBJ1-2, with TRBD1 as a possible D gene (6 bases). The V end was cut by 9 bases, the J end by 3 bases, with 14 bases between. In germline, CDR1 is LNHDA, CDR2 SQIVND (reference sequence). This CDR3 contains 13 residues. This CDR3 is CASSETGYYGYTF. The CDR3 nucleotides read TGTGCCAGCAGTGAAACAGGGTACTATGGCTACACCTTC.

This clonotype was seen only once. A junction boundary mismatches the germline segment, possibly from a read error. The chain combines TRBV29-1 with TRBJ2-1; D possibly corresponds to TRBD1 (6 bases). This CDR3 is built from 15 residues. Germline values: CDR1 SQVTM, CDR2 ANQGSEA. The CDR3 here is CSVGVGRGYDNGQFF. For the CDR3, the DNA is TGCAGCGTTGGTGTCGGCAGGGGATACGACAATGGGCAGTTCTTC.

The rearrangement uses TRBV29-1 and TRBJ2-1; D gene ambiguous. CDR1 and CDR2 (germline): SQVTM, ANQGSEA. CDR3 size: 9 residues. The V end lost 6 bases, the J end lost 8 bases, and 5 bases lay between the germline ends. DNA for the CDR3: TGCAGCGTAGGATATGAGCAGTTCTTC. Translated, it gives CSVGYEQFF.

This clonotype was recorded many times. The chain carries TRBV9 and TRBJ2-3; D might be TRBD1 or TRBD2, each matching 5 bases. The CDR3 length is 12 residues. In germline, CDR1 is SGDLS, CDR2 YYNGEE. Deletions cut 7 bases from V and 3 bases from J, with 9 bases between. This chain's CDR3 is CASSRGTDTQYF. Written as DNA, the CDR3 is TGTGCCAGCTCGAGGGGAACAGATACGCAGTATTTT.

The chain is built from TRBV30 and TRBJ2-7, with 7 bases matching TRBD1. Germline trimming cut 5 bases from V and 1 base from J; bases unmatched to any gene: 5. The length of the CDR3 is 13 residues. Germline V gene sequence: CDR1 GTSNPN, CDR2 SVGIG (reference sequence). The CDR3 DNA is TGTGCCTGGCTGGGACAGTCTTCCTACGAGCAGTACTTC. Amino acid sequence: CAWLGQSSYEQYF.

The chain joins TRBV29-1 to TRBJ1-1; D is unclear. Germline CDR1 and CDR2: SQVTM and ANQGSEA. This CDR3 has 10 amino acids. With 5 bases removed from V and 3 bases from J, the gap between germline ends came to 4 bases. Written as DNA, the CDR3 is TGCAGCGTTAGGGACACTGAAGCTTTCTTT. This gives the protein CSVRDTEAFF.